The source of this T cell receptor (beta chain) is a study of blood T cell repertoires in COVID-19. Across the whole study: The origin of the acute and convalescent COVID-19 samples was the United States, Italy and Spain.

V dropped 6 bases and J dropped 6; count of bases not matched to a gene: 4. CDR1 and CDR2 (germline): DFQATT, SNEGSKA (reference sequence). The CDR3 runs to 11 residues. Repertoires were generated with immunoSEQ multiplex PCR, while TCRdb's copy carries only in-frame clones and drops some. The table has approximately 190,000 clones, 84% seen once. Sequenced material: peripheral blood. The sequence derives from a man in his thirties or forties with active or convalescent COVID-19. The gene calls are TRBV20-1 and TRBJ1-1; 7 bases are shared with TRBD1. The CDR3 is CSAAQGPEAFF. DNA of the CDR3: TGCAGTGCCGCACAGGGGCCTGAAGCTTTCTTT.